The entry below gives a single T cell receptor (beta chain) sequence along with its context. Antigen: not known. The data were obtained in a study of T-cell memory formation after mild COVID-19. Study-level results: CD4+ bias marked clones expanding day 15 to 37, unlike balanced contracting clones.

Between the trimmed V and J ends, which lost 6 bases and 1 base, there was a span of 16 bases. The CDR3 has 16 amino acids. TCRdb re-derived calls from the 5' RACE reads in MiXCR, one entry per CDR3 protein. The sample has roughly 400,000 distinct CDR3 sequences, approximately 15% seen once. The sample consisted of PBMCs or a T cell subset sorted from them (not recorded which). The rearrangement joins TRBV12-3 or TRBV12-4 to TRBJ2-4; maybe TRBD1 (5 bases). This clonotype was sampled from a man between 18 and 29 years old who had mild COVID-19 (a few samples of this study predate the infection). Cell type and time point are not known. CDR3 sequence reads: CASSHNWGGAKNIQYF. In DNA, the CDR3 is TGTGCCAGCAGCCATAATTGGGGCGGTGCCAAAAACATTCAGTACTTC.